Listed below are T cell receptor beta chains from one sample, sequenced in a study of beta chain features in type 1 diabetes. Some clones are missing from TCRdb's copy, which holds only in-frame ones; the method was immunoSEQ multiplex PCR. The data contain fewer than 450,000 clones, roughly 12% of them seen just once; the ten biggest clones take up about 0.016%. Material for sequencing was naive CD4+ T cells from blood. Receptor source: a woman between 18 and 29 years old with type 1 diabetes. CDR3s include the opening cysteine and the closing phenylalanine or tryptophan. Fields, in order: CDR3 DNA, CDR3 protein, clone size, V gene, J gene, D gene. D genes are given only for firm matches. Expanded clones get a size class; other rows say once, few or many, or leave the size out.

TGTGCCAGCAGCTACACACGGGGTTCGGGTGAGCAGTTCTTC	CASSYTRGSGEQFF	few	TRBV7-2	TRBJ2-1	.
TGCGCCAGCAGCTTTCGGGACAGCGCACTATCCTATGGCTACACCTTC	CASSFRDSALSYGYTF	few	TRBV5-1	TRBJ1-2	TRBD1
TGCAGTGCCCAGGAGGGAGAGACCCAGTACTTC	CSAQEGETQYF	.	TRBV20-1	TRBJ2-5	.
TGTGCCAGCAGCTTAGGTACATACTCCTACAATGAGCAGTTCTTC	CASSLGTYSYNEQFF	few	TRBV7-2	TRBJ2-1	.
TGTGCCAGCAGTTACGCGCCCTATACCGGCGAGCAGTACTTC	CASSYAPYTGEQYF	.	TRBV28	TRBJ2-7	.
TGTGCCAGCAGCTTAGGGGGCACAACAGTGCGTCCCCAGCATTTT	CASSLGGTTVRPQHF	.	TRBV7-2	TRBJ1-5	.
TGCGCCAGCATCCCTCTAGCGGGAGCTTACAATGAGCAGTTCTTC	CASIPLAGAYNEQFF	.	TRBV5-1	TRBJ2-1	TRBD2
TGCAGCGTTGAAGCGGGAGGGCCCTACAATGAGCAGTTCTTC	CSVEAGGPYNEQFF	.	TRBV29-1	TRBJ2-1	TRBD2
TGTGCCAGCAGCTTAGCCAGGGTCCCGGGGGAGCTGTTTTTT	CASSLARVPGELFF	.	TRBV7-9	TRBJ2-2	.
TGTGCCAGCAGACGACAGCCTCAAGAGACCCAGTACTTC	CASRRQPQETQYF	few	TRBV7-2	TRBJ2-5	.
TGTGCCAGCAGCCCATCGAGCGGGAGAACAGATACGCAGTATTTT	CASSPSSGRTDTQYF	few	TRBV5-4	TRBJ2-3	TRBD2
TGTGCCAGCAGCACACAGGGCCCGCTCTCTGGGGCCAACGTCCTGACTTTC	CASSTQGPLSGANVLTF	.	TRBV7-2	TRBJ2-6	.
TGTGCCAGCAGCTTCCGGGGTCGGGAGACCCAGTACTTC	CASSFRGRETQYF	.	TRBV11-2	TRBJ2-5	.
TGCGCCAGCAGCCGACAGACTAGCGCCGAGATCAATGAGCAGTTCTTC	CASSRQTSAEINEQFF	few	TRBV4-3	TRBJ2-1	TRBD2
TGTGCCAGCAGCTTCCTTGCCGGGACAGGCCCAAACACTGAAGCTTTCTTT	CASSFLAGTGPNTEAFF	.	TRBV7-9	TRBJ1-1	TRBD1
TGTGCGATAGAGAGCGGGAGTACGGAAACAGATACGCAGTATTTT	CAIESGSTETDTQYF	few	TRBV25-1	TRBJ2-3	TRBD2
TGTGCCAGCAGTTTGGGACAGGCCAACGTCCTGACTTTC	CASSLGQANVLTF	.	TRBV6-5	TRBJ2-6	.
TGTGCCAGCAGCCCCTTGAGTGTCGTCAATGAGCAGTTCTTC	CASSPLSVVNEQFF	few	TRBV7-3	TRBJ2-1	.
TGTGCCAGCAGCCCGGGACTAGCGGGAGACCATGAGCAGTTCTTC	CASSPGLAGDHEQFF	few	TRBV11-3	TRBJ2-1	TRBD2
TGCAGCGTTGAGGGGGGGTTGAGTGGCTACACCTTC	CSVEGGLSGYTF	few	TRBV29-1	TRBJ1-2	.
TGCGCCAGCAGCTTGGTTCCAGGTGTCACTGAAGCTTTCTTT	CASSLVPGVTEAFF	few	TRBV5-1	TRBJ1-1	.
TGTGCCAGTAGGGCTAGCGGAGTCTACGAGCAGTACTTC	CASRASGVYEQYF	.	TRBV19	TRBJ2-7	TRBD2
TGTGCCAGCAGCCCGGGACAGTCAGATACGCAGTATTTT	CASSPGQSDTQYF	.	TRBV7-2	TRBJ2-3	TRBD1
TGTGCCAGCAGCTTAAGACTAGCGGGAGGATCGAATCAAGAGACCCAGTACTTC	CASSLRLAGGSNQETQYF	few	TRBV13	TRBJ2-5	TRBD2
TGTGGGACGAAGGGGTCAGCGTGGGGCGACCAGTACTTC	CGTKGSAWGDQYF	few	TRBV7-2	TRBJ2-5	.
TGTGCCAGCAGTTTGGTAGAAAACATTCAGTACTTC	CASSLVENIQYF	.	TRBV28	TRBJ2-4	.
TGCGCCAGCAGCCCCGGGACTAGCAGCGAGACCCAGTACTTC	CASSPGTSSETQYF	.	TRBV5-1	TRBJ2-5	TRBD2
TGCAGCGTCCAGGGGGGCGGTGAAAAACTGTTTTTT	CSVQGGGEKLFF	few	TRBV29-1	TRBJ1-4	TRBD1
TGTGCCTGGAGTAGAGGAAAGAACACTGAAGCTTTCTTT	CAWSRGKNTEAFF	.	TRBV30	TRBJ1-1	.
TGCGCCAGCACCCCGACTCCGGGAGCCCTCTCCGATACGCAGTATTTT	CASTPTPGALSDTQYF	few	TRBV5-1	TRBJ2-3	.
TGCAGCGCTTTGGGACAGGTGGACACTGAAGCTTTCTTT	CSALGQVDTEAFF	.	TRBV29-1	TRBJ1-1	TRBD1
TGTGCCAGCAGGCCGGTTAATGAGCAGTTCTTC	CASRPVNEQFF	.	TRBV6-5	TRBJ2-1	.
TGCGCCAGCAGCTTTTTGCGCTCTCACGAGCAGTACTTC	CASSFLRSHEQYF	.	TRBV5-1	TRBJ2-7	.
TGTGCCAGCTCACCACCAGCCAGGGACAGTGAAGCTTTCTTT	CASSPPARDSEAFF	few	TRBV18	TRBJ1-1	TRBD1
TGTGCCAGCAGGGATCGAGGGGGCTACACCTTC	CASRDRGGYTF	.	TRBV27	TRBJ1-2	.
TGCGCCAGCAGCTTGGTCGAGGCCGGGGAGCTGTTTTTT	CASSLVEAGELFF	few	TRBV5-1	TRBJ2-2	.
TGTGCCAGCAGTTCTTACCCCGGGACTAGCGGGAGCAGCGAGCAGTACTTC	CASSSYPGTSGSSEQYF	.	TRBV25-1	TRBJ2-7	TRBD2
TGTGCCAGCAGCGGGGGCGGGACAGGGGAGGGGGAGACCCAGTACTTC	CASSGGGTGEGETQYF	few	TRBV7-2	TRBJ2-5	TRBD1
TGTGCCACTAAGGACACCTCTAATGAAAAACTGTTTTTT	CATKDTSNEKLFF	.	TRBV28	TRBJ1-4	.
TGCAGCGGGGGACAGGCTGACGAGCAGTACTTC	CSGGQADEQYF	.	TRBV29-1	TRBJ2-7	TRBD1
TGTGCCAGCGGGGGACAGAGATACGAGCAGTACTTC	CASGGQRYEQYF	.	TRBV2	TRBJ2-7	TRBD1
TGTGCCAGCAGTGGAGGGGGAAATCAGCCCCAGCATTTT	CASSGGGNQPQHF	.	TRBV2	TRBJ1-5	.
TGTGCCAGTACGACTAGCGGAACCTACAATGAGCAGTTCTTC	CASTTSGTYNEQFF	.	TRBV28	TRBJ2-1	TRBD2
TGTGCCAGCACCCCGGGTTCGGATGAGCAGTTCTTC	CASTPGSDEQFF	.	TRBV7-8	TRBJ2-1	.
TGTGCCAGCAGCGATACAGGGGTAGGGCAGCCCCAGCATTTT	CASSDTGVGQPQHF	few	TRBV7-2	TRBJ1-5	TRBD1
TGCGCCAGCAGCCAAGATGCGAGCTCTGGGGCCAACGTCCTGACTTTC	CASSQDASSGANVLTF	.	TRBV4-1	TRBJ2-6	.
TGTGCCAGCAGCTTGGGACGTTCGGGAGGGGAGAACATTCAGTACTTC	CASSLGRSGGENIQYF	.	TRBV5-4	TRBJ2-4	TRBD2
TGTGCCAGCAGCTTGGTGGGGGCCTCTGGCCTCTATCAAGAGACCCAGTACTTC	CASSLVGASGLYQETQYF	.	TRBV5-6	TRBJ2-5	.
TGTGCCAGCCGGGGACAGGCCTATGGCTACACCTTC	CASRGQAYGYTF	.	TRBV2	TRBJ1-2	TRBD1
TGCGCCAGCAGCTGGACAGGGAACAATGAGCAGTTCTTC	CASSWTGNNEQFF	.	TRBV5-1	TRBJ2-1	TRBD1
TGTGCCAGCAGCCATCCCGGACTAGCGGGAAGGAATGAGCAGTTCTTC	CASSHPGLAGRNEQFF	few	TRBV28	TRBJ2-1	TRBD2
TGCAGCGTTGACCGGAGGCCTTATGGCTACACCTTC	CSVDRRPYGYTF	few	TRBV29-1	TRBJ1-2	.
TGCGCCAGCAGCTTGGGCCCAATGGCGGGGGCCTACGAGCAGTACTTC	CASSLGPMAGAYEQYF	few	TRBV5-1	TRBJ2-7	TRBD2
TGTGCCAGCAGCTCTTCCCCGGAGGGGCGAAGGGAGACCCAGTACTTC	CASSSSPEGRRETQYF	few	TRBV7-2	TRBJ2-5	.
TGTGCCAGTAGTACGGACAGGGGACGTTATGGCTACACCTTC	CASSTDRGRYGYTF	.	TRBV19	TRBJ1-2	TRBD1